These T cell receptor beta chains were read from a single sample in a study of blood T cell repertoires in COVID-19. Here immunoSEQ multiplex PCR was the method, and the copy in TCRdb shows in-frame clones only, minus some. The sample yields under 45,000 clones, more than 70% seen once. The specimen was peripheral blood. All receptors come from a woman older than 75 with active or convalescent COVID-19. The CDR3 runs from the conserved cysteine through the conserved F or W. D genes are given only for firm matches. A clone size is listed for some rows: how often the clone was seen (once, few, many), or a class if it is expanded.

TRBD1,TRBV4-1,TRBJ1-2,.,CASSQPGQGAEYGYTF,TGCGCCAGCAGCCAACCTGGACAGGGGGCTGAGTATGGCTACACCTTC
TRBD1,TRBV5-8,TRBJ1-6,.,CASSLTGTGWGSPLHF,TGTGCCAGCAGCTTGACCGGGACAGGGTGGGGGTCACCCCTCCACTTT
TRBD1,TRBV3-1/TRBV3-2,TRBJ1-1,.,CASSQEATGRIAEAFF,TGTGCCAGCAGCCAAGAGGCGACAGGGAGGATCGCTGAAGCTTTCTTT
.,TRBV3-1/TRBV3-2,TRBJ1-1,.,CASRAPGGTEAFF,TGTGCCAGCAGGGCTCCGGGGGGTACTGAAGCTTTCTTT
TRBD1,TRBV11-1,TRBJ1-2,.,CASSSDRANGYTF,TGTGCCAGCAGCTCGGACAGGGCGAATGGCTACACCTTC
TRBD2,TRBV10-2,TRBJ2-1,.,CASSERDYGNEQFF,TGCGCCAGCAGTGAGAGGGACTACGGGAATGAGCAGTTCTTC
.,TRBV24-1,TRBJ2-1,.,CATTGSSYNEQFF,TGTGCCACCACAGGTAGCTCCTACAATGAGCAGTTCTTC
TRBD1,TRBV7-9,TRBJ2-3,.,CASSTGTDRASTDTQYF,TGTGCCAGCAGCACGGGCACCGACAGGGCTAGCACAGATACGCAGTATTTT
.,TRBV28,TRBJ1-5,.,CASQRIQGDQPQHF,TGTGCCAGCCAAAGAATCCAGGGCGATCAGCCCCAGCATTTT
TRBD2,TRBV19,TRBJ2-1,.,CATRSGGSSYNEQFF,TGTGCCACCAGATCGGGGGGGAGCTCCTACAATGAGCAGTTCTTC
.,TRBV10-3,TRBJ1-5,.,CAIHQGGNQPQHF,TGTGCCATCCATCAGGGTGGCAATCAGCCCCAGCATTTT
.,TRBV3-1/TRBV3-2,TRBJ2-4,.,CASRPTGLGNIQYF,TGTGCCAGCAGACCCACAGGGTTGGGAAACATTCAGTACTTC
.,TRBV9,TRBJ1-4,.,CASSVLGRTNEKLFF,TGTGCCAGCAGCGTCCTGGGGCGAACTAATGAAAAACTGTTTTTT
TRBD1,TRBV7-6,TRBJ2-6,.,CASSLSRDRFFSGANVLTF,TGTGCCAGCAGCCTTAGCCGGGACAGGTTTTTCTCTGGGGCCAACGTCCTGACTTTC
.,TRBV7-9,TRBJ1-1,.,CASSLALRIGQRNTEAFF,TGTGCCAGCAGCTTAGCTCTCAGAATTGGACAGAGGAACACTGAAGCTTTCTTT
TRBD1,TRBV7-2,TRBJ2-1,.,CASSLEGGVGEQFF,TGTGCCAGCAGCTTAGAAGGGGGCGTAGGTGAGCAGTTCTTC
TRBD2,TRBV7-6,TRBJ2-1,.,CASSLGLAGPSSYNEQFF,TGTGCCAGCAGCTTAGGACTAGCGGGACCCAGCTCCTACAATGAGCAGTTCTTC
TRBD1,TRBV15,TRBJ2-7,.,CATSRRRQGTISYEQYF,TGTGCCACCAGCAGGAGGAGACAGGGAACGATTTCCTACGAGCAGTACTTC
.,TRBV10-3,TRBJ2-7,once,CAISPHLAYEQYF,TGTGCCATCAGTCCCCACCTCGCGTACGAGCAGTACTTC
.,TRBV11-2,TRBJ1-6,.,CASSSRTEGRFSPLHF,TGTGCCAGCAGCTCTCGGACGGAGGGGAGGTTTTCACCCCTCCACTTT
.,TRBV19,TRBJ1-1,.,CASSQGRLTEAFF,TGTGCCAGTAGTCAGGGGAGATTGACTGAAGCTTTCTTT
TRBD2,TRBV11-2,TRBJ2-7,.,CASSSSTVIAGAEQYF,TGTGCCAGCAGCTCCAGCACGGTTATAGCGGGAGCCGAGCAGTACTTC
.,TRBV28,TRBJ2-2,.,CASSFFPRREQKGELFF,TGTGCCAGCAGTTTTTTCCCTCGGCGGGAACAGAAAGGGGAGCTGTTTTTT
.,TRBV7-3,TRBJ2-5,.,CASSSRGSETQYF,TGTGCCAGCAGCTCTAGGGGGTCCGAGACCCAGTACTTC
.,TRBV3-1/TRBV3-2,TRBJ1-1,.,CASSQGPGAEAFF,TGTGCCAGCAGCCAAGGCCCAGGGGCTGAAGCTTTCTTT
.,TRBV14,TRBJ2-1,.,CASSPDLSGEQFF,TGTGCCAGCAGCCCCGATTTGAGCGGTGAGCAGTTCTTC
TRBD2,TRBV28,TRBJ2-7,.,CASSPGGTDKQYF,TGTGCCAGCAGTCCGGGAGGGACGGACAAACAGTACTTC
.,TRBV5-5,TRBJ2-7,.,CASSQVDEQYF,TGTGCCAGCAGCCAGGTGGACGAGCAGTACTTC
.,TRBV27,TRBJ2-7,.,CASSPRFYEQYF,TGTGCCAGCAGTCCCCGGTTCTACGAGCAGTACTTC
.,TRBV7-3,TRBJ2-3,.,CASSPQSRDTQYF,TGTGCCAGCAGCCCGCAGTCCAGAGATACGCAGTATTTT
TRBD1,TRBV9,TRBJ2-7,.,CASSVAATGGTYEQYF,TGTGCCAGCAGCGTAGCGGCGACAGGGGGAACCTACGAGCAGTACTTC
.,TRBV19,TRBJ1-4,few,CASSGTPTNEKLFF,TGTGCCAGTTCCGGGACACCAACTAATGAAAAACTGTTTTTT
TRBD1,TRBV5-1,TRBJ1-4,.,CASSTGTVSNEKLFF,TGCGCCAGCAGCACGGGGACAGTGTCTAATGAAAAACTGTTTTTT
.,TRBV7-2,TRBJ1-4,.,CASSLGLRVPEKLFF,TGTGCCAGCAGCTTAGGACTAAGAGTTCCGGAAAAACTGTTTTTT
.,TRBV18,TRBJ2-3,.,CASSPLSSADTQYF,TGTGCCAGCTCACCACTCAGTAGCGCCGATACGCAGTATTTT
TRBD1,TRBV18,TRBJ1-1,.,CASSPQTGNTEAFF,TGTGCCAGCTCACCCCAGACAGGGAATACTGAAGCTTTCTTT
.,TRBV4-2,TRBJ2-7,.,CASSQEQGQLYEQYF,TGTGCCAGCAGCCAAGAGCAGGGGCAACTTTACGAGCAGTACTTC
TRBD2,TRBV6-4,TRBJ2-7,.,CASSLFSGTPYEQYF,TGTGCCAGCAGCCTATTTAGCGGGACCCCCTACGAGCAGTACTTC
.,TRBV11-1,TRBJ1-1,.,CASRTVNTEAFF,TGTGCCAGCAGAACAGTGAACACTGAAGCTTTCTTT